This section outlines one T cell receptor beta chain sequence together with its context. Method: immunoSEQ multiplex PCR; TCRdb's copy keeps in-frame clones and lacks some. The repertoire consists of about 490,000 clones, with about 82% occurring once and the leading ten covering 13%. The data belong to a study of shared clonotypes between healthy human individuals. Adult donors, all healthy and HIV-negative, had no recent acute infections or vaccinations. Unsorted material relied on roughly 86 million PBMCs as the source of genomic DNA. The CDR3 contains 16 residues. J was trimmed by 4 bases and V by 5 bases; bases with no gene match: 10. Per germline, CDR1 SGHRS and CDR2 YFSETQ.

Sequenced: PBMCs. The clonotype was recovered from a middle-aged woman in good health. Some clones in this sample may be carry-over from other donors' samples. The gene calls are TRBV5-1 and TRBJ1-2; 11 positions agree with TRBD1. In nucleotides, the CDR3 is TGCGCCAGCAGGGTAGCCCCCGGGACAGGGGGCTATGGCTACACCTTC. It codes for CASRVAPGTGGYGYTF.